This T cell receptor beta chain was captured in a study of OX40 agonist ivuxolimab in advanced cancers. Across the whole study: Partial response was recorded in three patients: one hepatocellular carcinoma and two cutaneous melanoma cases. Overall study findings and caveats: The authors did not determine the antigen specificity of the expanded peripheral T cells. Low normalized T-cell clonal expansion also characterized some of the nonresponders. Compared with CD4+, CD8+ T cells on average had more expanded clones.

As for this clone: Its matching antigen is unknown.

The table came from immunoSEQ multiplex PCR; TCRdb's copy has only in-frame clones and leaves some out. In the table there are about 59,000 clones, about 89% of which are singletons. Looked up from germline, CDR1 is SGHTA and CDR2 is FQGTGA. Trimming cost V 2 bases and J 6 bases, with 6 bases left between them. This CDR3 spans 12 amino acids. The rearrangement uses TRBV7-3 and TRBJ2-3; D gene unclear. The origin of this receptor is an adult with an advanced solid tumor such as melanoma, head and neck, liver or kidney cancer. Sequenced material: CD4+ or CD8+ T cells sorted from blood, taken in a trial of the OX40 agonist ivuxolimab. The CDR3 nucleotides are TGTGCCAGCAGCTTAGTAGGTGATACGCAGTATTTT. This translates into CASSLVGDTQYF.